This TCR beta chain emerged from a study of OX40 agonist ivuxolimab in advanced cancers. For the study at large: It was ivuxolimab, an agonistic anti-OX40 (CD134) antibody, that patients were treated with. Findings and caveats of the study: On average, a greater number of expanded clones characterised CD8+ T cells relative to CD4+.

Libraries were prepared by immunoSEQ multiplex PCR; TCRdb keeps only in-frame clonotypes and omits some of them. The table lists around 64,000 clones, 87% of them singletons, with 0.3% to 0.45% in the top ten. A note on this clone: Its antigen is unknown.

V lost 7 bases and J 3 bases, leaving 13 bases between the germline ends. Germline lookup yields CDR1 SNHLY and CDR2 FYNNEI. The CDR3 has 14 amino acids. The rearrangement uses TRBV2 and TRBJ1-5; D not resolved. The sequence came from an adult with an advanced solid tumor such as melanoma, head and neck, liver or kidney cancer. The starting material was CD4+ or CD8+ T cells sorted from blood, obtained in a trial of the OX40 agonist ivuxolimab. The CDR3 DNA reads TGTGCCAGCACCAAGGTGGGGTCCAATCAGCCCCAGCATTTT. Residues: CASTKVGSNQPQHF.